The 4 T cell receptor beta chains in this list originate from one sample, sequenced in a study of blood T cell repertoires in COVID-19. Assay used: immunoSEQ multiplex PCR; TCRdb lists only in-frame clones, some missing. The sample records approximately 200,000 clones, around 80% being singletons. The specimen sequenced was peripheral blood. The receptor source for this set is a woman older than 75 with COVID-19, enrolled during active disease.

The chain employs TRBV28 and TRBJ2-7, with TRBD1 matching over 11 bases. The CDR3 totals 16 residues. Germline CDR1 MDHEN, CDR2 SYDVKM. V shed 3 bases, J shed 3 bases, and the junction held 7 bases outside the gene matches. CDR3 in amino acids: CASSFSSGTGGYEQYF. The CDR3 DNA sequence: TGTGCCAGCAGTTTTTCTTCCGGGACAGGGGGCTACGAGCAGTACTTC.

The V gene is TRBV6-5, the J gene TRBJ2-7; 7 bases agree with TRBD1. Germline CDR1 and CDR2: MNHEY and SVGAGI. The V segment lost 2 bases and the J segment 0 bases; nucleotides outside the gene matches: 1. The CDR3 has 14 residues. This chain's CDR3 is CASSYGQVSYEQYF. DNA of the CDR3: TGTGCCAGCAGTTACGGACAGGTCTCCTACGAGCAGTACTTC.

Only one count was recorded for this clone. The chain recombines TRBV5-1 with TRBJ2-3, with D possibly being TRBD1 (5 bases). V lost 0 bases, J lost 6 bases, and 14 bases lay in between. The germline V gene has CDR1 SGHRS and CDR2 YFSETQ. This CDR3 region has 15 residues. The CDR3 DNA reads TGCGCCAGCAGCTTGGCAGGGATCGTTGGGGATACGCAGTATTTT. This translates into CASSLAGIVGDTQYF.

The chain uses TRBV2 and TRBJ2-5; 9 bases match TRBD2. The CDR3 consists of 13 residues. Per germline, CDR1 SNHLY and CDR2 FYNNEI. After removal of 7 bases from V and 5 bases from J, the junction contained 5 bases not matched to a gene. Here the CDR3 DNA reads TGTGCCAGCAACCGAGGGACTAGCGAGACCCAGTACTTC. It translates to CASNRGTSETQYF.